The source of this T cell receptor beta chain is a study of cytomegalovirus exposure and HLA in healthy donors. Study at large: Findings of an earlier analysis included 110 million or so unique TCR beta sequences from about 180 million T cells.

Regarding the study as a whole: The later analysis indicated that the majority of CMV-associated TCR beta chains appeared HLA-restricted. Investigators reported more than 150 TCR beta chains as tied to cytomegalovirus.

About this clone itself: Antigen: not known.

The primer mix had 60 Vbeta and 13 Jbeta primers. TCRdb's table, derived via immunoSEQ multiplex PCR, lists solely in-frame clones and lacks some. The sample records about 150,000 clones, over 8% being singletons. This TCR was recovered from a male donor in good health and CMV-seronegative. The sample comprised PBMCs.

The CDR3: CSAASSSGGATDTQYF. DNA of the CDR3: TGCAGCGCCGCCTCCTCTAGCGGGGGGGCCACAGATACGCAGTATTTT. V usage is TRBV29-1 and J usage is TRBJ2-3; 12 positions agree with TRBD2. The CDR3 contains 16 residues. In germline, CDR1 is SQVTM, CDR2 ANQGSEA. The junction had 10 bases not matched to a gene; V was cut back by 7 bases and J by 2 bases.